The next 21 T cell receptor beta chains were all read from a single sample in a study of cytomegalovirus exposure and HLA in healthy donors. The PCR made use of 60 Vbeta and 13 Jbeta primers. TCRdb's table, derived via immunoSEQ multiplex PCR, lists solely in-frame clones and lacks some. The table lists 70,000 to 100,000 clones, less than 80% of them singletons. The source material was PBMCs. The receptors were sampled from a woman aged 45-60 years in good health and CMV-seropositive.

This clone was observed a handful of times. The gene calls are TRBV7-3 and TRBJ2-2; D remains unclear. V lost 0 bases and J 0 bases, leaving 8 bases between the germline ends. The germline CDR1 and CDR2 sequences are SGHTA and FQGTGA. The CDR3 consists of 16 residues. CDR3 nucleotides: TGTGCCAGCAGCTTAACTCCATCGGCGAACACCGGGGAGCTGTTTTTT. It is translated as CASSLTPSANTGELFF.

Points on this clone: The same CDR3 is also encoded by other DNA sequences in this sample. This chain joins TRBV28 and TRBJ1-6; D not certain. Germline V gene data show CDR1 as MDHEN and CDR2 as SYDVKM. The CDR3 runs 15 residues. Trimming left V 7 bases short and J 1 base short, with 11 bases between. This chain's CDR3 is CASTLQISYNSPLHF. CDR3 coding DNA: TGTGCCAGCACCTTACAGATATCCTATAATTCACCCCTCCACTTT.

The chain combines TRBV27 with TRBJ2-5; D unclear. The V and J ends lost 0 bases and 5 bases respectively, with 13 bases between them. The CDR3 extends over 15 amino acids. Germline CDR1 reads MNHEY; CDR2 reads SMNVEV (reference sequence). The CDR3 reads CASSLSPFSSETQYF. The CDR3 bases are TGTGCCAGCAGTTTATCGCCTTTTAGCAGCGAGACCCAGTACTTC.

This chain connects TRBV19 to TRBJ1-2; 8 nucleotides line up with TRBD1. V shed 5 bases, J shed 6 bases, and the junction held 5 bases outside the gene matches. The V gene's germline CDR1 is LNHDA and CDR2 SQIVND (reference sequence). This CDR3 has 13 amino acids. The CDR3 is CASSPHRGDGYTF. As DNA, the CDR3 is TGTGCCAGTAGTCCCCACAGGGGGGATGGCTACACCTTC. The full variable domain, its missing parts supplied by reference TRBV19 and TRBJ1-2, is DGGITQSPKYLFRKEGQNVTLSCEQNLNHDAMYWYRQDPGQGLRLIYYSQIVNDFQKGDIAEGYSVSREKKESFPLTVTSAQKNPTAFYLCASSPHRGDGYTFGSGTRLTVV.

The chain employs TRBV7-8 and TRBJ2-1; 10 nucleotides line up with TRBD2. Germline CDR1 SGHVS, CDR2 FQNEAQ. The ends lost 1 base at V and 7 bases at J; junction bases unmatched: 10. CDR3 size: 17 residues. The CDR3 loop reads CASSLVPASGGGNEQFF. For the CDR3, the DNA is TGTGCCAGCAGCTTAGTGCCGGCTAGCGGGGGCGGAAATGAGCAGTTCTTC.

The chain links TRBV11-2 to TRBJ1-1; D call uncertain. The CDR3 spans 14 residues. Germline V gives CDR1 SGHAT, CDR2 FQNNGV. The V and J ends lost 1 base and 11 bases respectively, with 17 bases between them. CDR3: CASSLASQGFEAFF. The CDR3 nucleotides are TGTGCCAGCAGCTTAGCTAGTCAAGGCTTCGAGGCTTTCTTT.

This clone was observed a handful of times. This rearrangement joins TRBV6-4 to TRBJ1-6; D remains ambiguous. Germline CDR1 reads MRHNA; CDR2 reads SNTAGT. The CDR3 has 15 residues. V lost 3 bases, J lost 8 bases, and 14 bases lay in between. CDR3 residues: CASSEYDGRDSPLHF. Here the CDR3 DNA reads TGTGCCAGCAGTGAGTACGACGGCCGGGATTCACCCCTCCACTTT.

The chain is built from TRBV5-6 and TRBJ1-1; weak D call: TRBD1 (5 bases). Germline assignment: CDR1 SGHDT and CDR2 YYEEEE. V lost 0 bases to trimming and J lost 0 bases, with 9 bases between them. The CDR3 consists of 15 residues. The CDR3 DNA reads as TGTGCCAGCAGCTTGGGCGGGGCCATGAACACTGAAGCTTTCTTT. It is translated as CASSLGGAMNTEAFF.

This clone has only a few counts. V and J are TRBV19 and TRBJ1-5; D is possibly TRBD1 (5 bases). V gave up 5 bases and J gave up 1 base, with 12 bases separating them. Germline CDR1 LNHDA, CDR2 SQIVND (reference sequence). This CDR3 is built from 15 residues. In DNA, the CDR3 is TGTGCCAGTAGTGGTGGGGCCAGCAGCAATCAGCCCCAGCATTTT. Translating gives CASSGGASSNQPQHF.

This sequence joins TRBV4-1 and TRBJ1-1, with D possibly being TRBD1 (5 bases). V lost 0 bases and J lost 0, with 11 bases in between. CDR3 length: 16 residues. Per germline, CDR1 MGHRA and CDR2 YSYEKL. The CDR3 loop reads CASSQEWGELNTEAFF. The CDR3 DNA reads TGCGCCAGCAGCCAAGAGTGGGGGGAGTTGAACACTGAAGCTTTCTTT.

This clone was found a few times. This chain uses TRBV9 with TRBJ2-5, with TRBD1 identical over 7 bases. V shed 0 bases and J 2 bases; nucleotides not matched to a gene: 13. The germline V gene encodes CDR1 SGDLS and CDR2 YYNGEE. This CDR3 has 18 amino acids. CDR3 DNA sequence: TGTGCCAGCAGCGTAGGGGGGACAGCCGCACCGTATCAAGAGACCCAGTACTTC. Translated, it gives CASSVGGTAAPYQETQYF.

The chain couples TRBV7-9 to TRBJ1-2; 7 bases line up with TRBD1. Germline CDR1 reads SEHNR; CDR2 reads FQNEAQ (reference sequence). The CDR3 is made up of 19 amino acids. V lost 2 bases to trimming and J lost 8 bases; unmatched junction nucleotides: 23. The CDR3: CASSLLLLRYRGKFDGYTF. CDR3 sequence (DNA): TGTGCCAGCAGCTTATTATTGCTACGATACAGGGGAAAGTTCGACGGCTACACCTTC.

Regarding this clone: Germline is not matched at one junction end, which may reflect a read error. V gene TRBV7-9 combines with J gene TRBJ2-2; D perhaps matches TRBD2 (5 bases). Germline CDR1 SEHNR, CDR2 FQNEAQ (reference sequence). The CDR3 sequence is 16 residues long. CDR3 region: CSSSLFEGPGTGELFF. CDR3 sequence (DNA): TGTTCCAGCAGCCTGTTTGAGGGCCCGGGGACCGGGGAGCTGTTTTTT.

V is TRBV5-1 and J is TRBJ2-4, with TRBD1 matching over 7 bases. CDR1 is SGHRS and CDR2 is YFSETQ in the germline V gene. Trimming took 4 bases from V and 3 from J; bases not matched to a gene: 10. The CDR3 covers 16 residues. The CDR3 protein is CASSLDRDWNKNIQYF. For the CDR3, the DNA is TGCGCCAGCAGCCTTGACAGGGATTGGAACAAAAACATTCAGTACTTC.

The chain uses TRBV7-3 and TRBJ1-2, with 10 bases matching TRBD1. The V segment lost 2 bases and the J segment 4 bases; nucleotides outside the gene matches: 7. CDR1 is SGHTA and CDR2 is FQGTGA in the germline V gene. The length of the CDR3 is 16 residues. The CDR3 sequence is CASSLGGGQGIYGYTF. DNA of the CDR3: TGTGCCAGCAGCTTAGGAGGGGGACAGGGGATCTATGGCTACACCTTC. Combining the CDR3 with reference TRBV7-3 and TRBJ1-2 gives the whole variable domain GAGVSQTPSNKVTEKGKYVELRCDPISGHTALYWYRQSLGQGPEFLIYFQGTGAADDSGLPNDRFFAVRPEGSVSTLKIQRTERGDSAVYLCASSLGGGQGIYGYTFGSGTRLTVV.

The chain joins TRBV7-2 to TRBJ2-5; no clear D gene. Per the germline V gene, CDR1 is SGHTA and CDR2 is FQGNSA. The CDR3 is 15 residues long. Deletions cut 2 bases from V and 2 bases from J, with 12 bases between. Written as DNA, the CDR3 is TGTGCCAGCAGCTTAACCAGGCCGCCACAAGAGACCCAGTACTTC. Translated: CASSLTRPPQETQYF.

This clone was detected only once. V usage is TRBV15 and J usage is TRBJ2-7, with D unclear. The CDR3 has 12 amino acids. V was shortened by 1 base and J by 3 bases, with 4 bases between the two germline ends. The germline gives CDR1 LNHNV, CDR2 YYDKDF (reference sequence). CDR3 bases: TGTGCCACCAGCAGAGTTCTCTACGAGCAGTACTTC. As protein: CATSRVLYEQYF.

The chain joins TRBV29-1 to TRBJ2-5; 8 nucleotides agree with TRBD2. The J segment lost 5 bases and the V segment lost 3 bases, leaving 5 bases of the junction unmatched. Germline CDR1 and CDR2: SQVTM and ANQGSEA. This CDR3 is built from 13 residues. CDR3 in amino acids: CSVESGGPETQYF. CDR3 coding DNA: TGCAGCGTTGAGTCGGGGGGGCCCGAGACCCAGTACTTC.

This chain joins TRBV5-1 and TRBJ2-3; D is unresolved. This CDR3 contains 14 residues. V lost 0 bases, J lost 4 bases, and 9 bases lay in between. The germline gives CDR1 SGHRS, CDR2 YFSETQ. The CDR3: CASSLVATSDTQYF. For the CDR3, the DNA is TGCGCCAGCAGCTTGGTCGCCACTTCAGATACGCAGTATTTT.

This clone showed up just once. This chain links TRBV28 with TRBJ1-4, with D possibly matching TRBD1 (6 bases). The CDR3 sequence is 14 residues long. Trimming stripped 7 bases from V and 5 bases from J, with 14 bases between. Germline V gene data show CDR1 as MDHEN and CDR2 as SYDVKM. The CDR3 nucleotides are TGTGCCAGCAACCAACCGGGACAAAATGAAAAACTGTTTTTT. Protein: CASNQPGQNEKLFF.

This clone is labeled as medium-sized (0.01 to 0.1%). This chain connects TRBV4-3 to TRBJ1-1; D ambiguous. Deletions cut 2 bases from V and 0 bases from J, with 7 bases between. The CDR3 consists of 14 residues. Germline CDR1 LGHNA, CDR2 YSLEER. DNA of the CDR3: TGCGCCAGCAGCCAAACCGAGTTGAACACTGAAGCTTTCTTT. Its protein is CASSQTELNTEAFF.